This is a list of T cell receptor beta chains from one sample in a study of shared clonotypes between healthy human individuals. Only in-frame clones appear in the TCRdb table, and some are missing; sequencing was by immunoSEQ multiplex PCR. The sample holds approximately 2,300,000 clones, roughly 90% seen once. Sequenced input: naive CD4+ T cells from PBMCs. Every receptor here comes from a man aged 18 to 29 in good health. Some clones in this sample may be carry-over from other donors' samples. The CDR3 runs from the conserved cysteine through the conserved F or W. D genes are given only for firm matches. The size of a clone is reported for some rows only, either as once, few or many, or as a class for expanded clones.

length: 16; V: TRBV19; J: TRBJ1-2; D: NA; size: NA; DNA: TGTGCCAGTAGTGCAGATGGACAGAACGCTAACTATGGCTACACCTTC; CDR3: CASSADGQNANYGYTF
length: 15; V: TRBV4-1; J: TRBJ1-2; D: NA; size: NA; DNA: TGCGCCAGCAGCCAAGCGTATGAAGCTCTCGGTGGCTACACCTTC; CDR3: CASSQAYEALGGYTF
length: 14; V: TRBV2; J: TRBJ2-5; D: TRBD2; size: NA; DNA: TGTGCCACGGGACTAGCGGGAGAATTCGGGACCCAGTACTTC; CDR3: CATGLAGEFGTQYF
length: 14; V: TRBV6-1; J: TRBJ2-5; D: NA; size: NA; DNA: TGTGCCAGCAGTGAAGCGCCTGTACAAGAGACCCAGTACTTC; CDR3: CASSEAPVQETQYF
length: 12; V: TRBV21-1; J: TRBJ2-1; D: NA; size: NA; DNA: TGTGCCAGCAGCAAAGAACTAATTGAGCAGTTCTTC; CDR3: CASSKELIEQFF
length: 13; V: TRBV6-1; J: TRBJ2-7; D: NA; size: NA; DNA: TGTGCCAGCAGTGAAGGCAGCCCCTACGAGCAGTACTTC; CDR3: CASSEGSPYEQYF
length: 16; V: TRBV9; J: TRBJ2-1; D: TRBD2; size: NA; DNA: TGTGCCAGCAGCGTAGAGGGACTAGCGGACTACAATGAGCAGTTCTTC; CDR3: CASSVEGLADYNEQFF
length: 13; V: TRBV6-6; J: TRBJ2-3; D: NA; size: NA; DNA: TGTGCCAGCGCAGGGGGGGGCACAGATACGCAGTATTTT; CDR3: CASAGGGTDTQYF
length: 17; V: TRBV11-2; J: TRBJ2-5; D: TRBD2; size: NA; DNA: TGTGCCAGCAGCTTAGGAACGACTAGCGGGAGTACGGAGACCCAGTACTTC; CDR3: CASSLGTTSGSTETQYF
length: 17; V: TRBV7-9; J: TRBJ1-1; D: TRBD1; size: few; DNA: TGTGCCAGCAGCCCTCTTCCGGGACAGGGCGGGAACACTGAAGCTTTCTTT; CDR3: CASSPLPGQGGNTEAFF
length: 15; V: TRBV7-2; J: TRBJ1-1; D: TRBD1; size: NA; DNA: TGTGCCAGCAGCACGGACAGGGGCCCGGGGACTGAAGCTTTCTTT; CDR3: CASSTDRGPGTEAFF
length: 15; V: TRBV28; J: TRBJ1-2; D: TRBD1; size: NA; DNA: TGTGCCAGCAGTCTATATGGGACAGCCCGCCATGGCTACACCTTC; CDR3: CASSLYGTARHGYTF
length: 14; V: TRBV5-1; J: TRBJ2-2; D: NA; size: NA; DNA: TGCGCCAGCAGCGGGGGTACCAACACCGGGGAGCTGTTTTTT; CDR3: CASSGGTNTGELFF
length: 13; V: TRBV30; J: TRBJ2-1; D: NA; size: NA; DNA: TGTGCCTGGGGGGGCGGGTCCTACAATGAGCAGTTCTTC; CDR3: CAWGGGSYNEQFF
length: 20; V: TRBV23-1; J: TRBJ2-7; D: NA; size: NA; DNA: TGCGCCAGCAGTCAATCGGAGGGGGGCGCGGTCTCTTTTGGTTCCTACGAGCAGTACTTC; CDR3: CASSQSEGGAVSFGSYEQYF
length: 14; V: TRBV5-1; J: TRBJ2-5; D: TRBD1; size: NA; DNA: TGCGCCAGCAGCTCCTGGACAGGAACGGAGACCCAGTACTTC; CDR3: CASSSWTGTETQYF
length: 13; V: TRBV29-1; J: TRBJ2-5; D: NA; size: NA; DNA: TGCAGCGTTGGAGCTTTCACCCAAGAGACCCAGTACTTC; CDR3: CSVGAFTQETQYF
length: 17; V: TRBV18; J: TRBJ2-2; D: TRBD1; size: NA; DNA: TGTGCCAGCTCACCACTAGGAACAGGGGGAACGACCGGGGAGCTGTTTTTT; CDR3: CASSPLGTGGTTGELFF
length: 17; V: TRBV5-1; J: TRBJ2-3; D: TRBD2; size: NA; DNA: TGCGCCAGCAGCTCGGCTGGGACTAGCGGGAGTCCAGATACGCAGTATTTT; CDR3: CASSSAGTSGSPDTQYF
length: 13; V: TRBV27; J: TRBJ2-3; D: NA; size: NA; DNA: TGTGCCAGCAGTTTCACGGCGGCAGATACGCAGTATTTT; CDR3: CASSFTAADTQYF
length: 15; V: TRBV6-5; J: TRBJ2-2; D: NA; size: NA; DNA: TGTGCCAGCAGACCTCCTAGGAGTGGCACCGGGGAGCTGTTTTTT; CDR3: CASRPPRSGTGELFF
length: 16; V: TRBV4-3; J: TRBJ2-2; D: TRBD2; size: NA; DNA: TGCGCCAGCAGCCATCTAGCGGGGAGGGACACCGGGGAGCTGTTTTTT; CDR3: CASSHLAGRDTGELFF
length: 14; V: TRBV6-6; J: TRBJ2-7; D: NA; size: NA; DNA: TGTGCCAGCAGTCTTAGGGATATTGACTACGAGCAGTACTTC; CDR3: CASSLRDIDYEQYF
length: 12; V: TRBV30; J: TRBJ1-2; D: NA; size: NA; DNA: TGTGCCTGGAGTCCCACAGAGGCTGGCTACACCTTC; CDR3: CAWSPTEAGYTF
length: 15; V: TRBV5-6; J: TRBJ2-1; D: NA; size: NA; DNA: TGTGCCAGCAGCTCAGGACCGGGGAGATCGAATGAGCAGTTCTTC; CDR3: CASSSGPGRSNEQFF
length: 15; V: TRBV11-2; J: TRBJ2-1; D: NA; size: NA; DNA: TGTGCCAGCAGCTTAGAAGAAAGCTCCTACAATGAGCAGTTCTTC; CDR3: CASSLEESSYNEQFF
length: 14; V: TRBV6-5; J: TRBJ2-3; D: NA; size: NA; DNA: TGTGCCAGCAGCAGAGGGGGGGGCACAGATACGCAGTATTTT; CDR3: CASSRGGGTDTQYF
length: 17; V: TRBV18; J: TRBJ1-3; D: NA; size: NA; DNA: TGTGCCAGCTCACCACTCGGGGGCCGTATCTCTGGAAACACCATATATTTT; CDR3: CASSPLGGRISGNTIYF
length: 15; V: TRBV28; J: TRBJ1-1; D: NA; size: NA; DNA: TGTGCCAGCCAAACCTCGGGACGGTCGAACACTGAAGCTTTCTTT; CDR3: CASQTSGRSNTEAFF
length: 14; V: TRBV5-4; J: TRBJ2-1; D: NA; size: NA; DNA: TGTGCCAGCAGTTTAAGGGGGAGTCGAAATGAGCAGTTCTTC; CDR3: CASSLRGSRNEQFF
length: 19; V: TRBV4-3; J: TRBJ2-7; D: TRBD2; size: NA; DNA: TGCGCCAGCAGCCATAACCCCGGACTAGCGGGAATCTCCTCCTACGAGCAGTACTTC; CDR3: CASSHNPGLAGISSYEQYF
length: 17; V: TRBV11-3; J: TRBJ2-1; D: TRBD2; size: NA; DNA: TGTGCCAGCAGCTTACCCGGGACTAGCGGGAGCCGCAATGAGCAGTTCTTC; CDR3: CASSLPGTSGSRNEQFF
length: 15; V: TRBV5-1; J: TRBJ2-1; D: NA; size: NA; DNA: TGCGCCAGCATGGAAGGGTCGTTGATTTACAATGAGCAGTTCTTC; CDR3: CASMEGSLIYNEQFF
length: 14; V: TRBV5-1; J: TRBJ1-2; D: TRBD1; size: once; DNA: TGCGCCAGCAGCTTTAGGGACAGGGTCTATGGCTACACCTTC; CDR3: CASSFRDRVYGYTF
length: 15; V: TRBV18; J: TRBJ1-2; D: TRBD1; size: NA; DNA: TGTGCCAGCTCACCAGAGACAGGGTTTAGCGTTGGCTACACCTTC; CDR3: CASSPETGFSVGYTF
length: 15; V: TRBV5-1; J: TRBJ2-3; D: TRBD2; size: once; DNA: TGCGCCAGCAGGTCCTTGGGCGGGAGTTACGATACGCAGTATTTT; CDR3: CASRSLGGSYDTQYF
length: 15; V: TRBV21-1; J: TRBJ2-1; D: NA; size: NA; DNA: TGTGCCAGCAGAAATAGGCAGTCTAGCGGGGCTGGGGGGTTCTTC; CDR3: CASRNRQSSGAGGFF
length: 14; V: TRBV19; J: TRBJ2-5; D: NA; size: NA; DNA: TGTGCCAGTAGTATTAAGGGGTGGGGGGAGACCCAGTACTTC; CDR3: CASSIKGWGETQYF
length: 13; V: TRBV5-1; J: TRBJ2-1; D: NA; size: NA; DNA: TGCGCCAGCAGCTTGGAAGGGGAGAATGAGCAGTTCTTC; CDR3: CASSLEGENEQFF
length: 14; V: TRBV7-9; J: TRBJ1-1; D: TRBD1; size: NA; DNA: TGTGCCAGCAGAACGACAGGGGTAGACACTGAAGCTTTCTTT; CDR3: CASRTTGVDTEAFF
length: 11; V: TRBV28; J: TRBJ1-2; D: NA; size: once; DNA: TGTGCCAGCTCTCAGGGCTATGGCTACACCTTC; CDR3: CASSQGYGYTF
length: 15; V: TRBV7-3; J: TRBJ2-7; D: NA; size: NA; DNA: TGTGCCAGCAGCTTAATGGGGGCGGGAGTCGGAGAGCAGTACTTC; CDR3: CASSLMGAGVGEQYF
length: 15; V: TRBV5-6; J: TRBJ1-1; D: NA; size: once; DNA: TGTGCCAGCAGCTCTAAAACAGGGATGAACACTGAAGCTTTCTTT; CDR3: CASSSKTGMNTEAFF
length: 17; V: TRBV5-6; J: TRBJ2-7; D: TRBD2; size: NA; DNA: TGTGCCAGCAGCTTGGTTCCTAGCGGGAGTAAATTCGGCGAGCAGTACTTC; CDR3: CASSLVPSGSKFGEQYF
length: 14; V: TRBV28; J: TRBJ2-7; D: NA; size: NA; DNA: TGTGCCAGCAGTTTGGCAGGCTTCTCCTACGAGCAGTACTTC; CDR3: CASSLAGFSYEQYF
length: 14; V: TRBV5-1; J: TRBJ2-1; D: TRBD1; size: NA; DNA: TGCGCCAGCAGCTCCCGGGACAGCGGAAATGAGCAGTTCTTC; CDR3: CASSSRDSGNEQFF
length: 15; V: TRBV7-2; J: TRBJ2-1; D: NA; size: NA; DNA: TGTGCCAGCAGCTTAGCGGTGAGCTCCTACAATGAGCAGTTCTTC; CDR3: CASSLAVSSYNEQFF
length: 18; V: TRBV19; J: TRBJ2-6; D: NA; size: NA; DNA: TGTGCCAGTAGTATAATCTTTCGGGAAGGCTTTGGGGCCAACGTCCTGACTTTC; CDR3: CASSIIFREGFGANVLTF
length: 15; V: TRBV7-3; J: TRBJ2-1; D: TRBD1; size: few; DNA: TGTGCCAGCAGCTTAGAAGGGACAGTTAACAATGAGCAGTTCTTC; CDR3: CASSLEGTVNNEQFF
length: 14; V: TRBV10-1; J: TRBJ2-7; D: TRBD1; size: NA; DNA: TGCGCCAGCAGTGAGTCCACAGGGGGCTACGAGCAGTACTTC; CDR3: CASSESTGGYEQYF
length: 14; V: TRBV14; J: TRBJ2-1; D: NA; size: NA; DNA: TGTGCCAGCAGCCCCACTAGAATCTACAATGAGCAGTTCTTC; CDR3: CASSPTRIYNEQFF
length: 14; V: TRBV19; J: TRBJ2-2; D: TRBD1; size: NA; DNA: TGTGCCAGCTGCAGGACAGGTGGAACCGGGGAGCTGTTTTTT; CDR3: CASCRTGGTGELFF
length: 13; V: TRBV5-1; J: TRBJ1-4; D: NA; size: NA; DNA: TGCGCCAGCAGCTTGGTTTCCGGGGGCGAACTGTTTTTT; CDR3: CASSLVSGGELFF
length: 17; V: TRBV5-4; J: TRBJ2-3; D: TRBD2; size: NA; DNA: TGTGCCAGCAGCTTGGGGTCACTAGCGGGCGGAACAGATACGCAGTATTTT; CDR3: CASSLGSLAGGTDTQYF
length: 14; V: TRBV30; J: TRBJ2-5; D: NA; size: NA; DNA: TGTGCCTGGAGTGAGGGAGTCGTAAGCGAGACCCAGTACTTC; CDR3: CAWSEGVVSETQYF
length: 14; V: TRBV15; J: TRBJ2-7; D: NA; size: NA; DNA: TGTGCCACCAGCAGAGACAGAACCTCCTACGAGCAGTACTTC; CDR3: CATSRDRTSYEQYF
length: 16; V: TRBV5-1; J: TRBJ2-4; D: NA; size: NA; DNA: TGCGCCAGCAGCTTGGGAGGCGGACTAGCCAAAAACATTCAGTACTTC; CDR3: CASSLGGGLAKNIQYF
length: 16; V: TRBV11-1; J: TRBJ2-7; D: TRBD2; size: NA; DNA: TGTGCCAGCAGCTCCCGGACTAGCGGGGGGTCCTACGAGCAGTACTTC; CDR3: CASSSRTSGGSYEQYF